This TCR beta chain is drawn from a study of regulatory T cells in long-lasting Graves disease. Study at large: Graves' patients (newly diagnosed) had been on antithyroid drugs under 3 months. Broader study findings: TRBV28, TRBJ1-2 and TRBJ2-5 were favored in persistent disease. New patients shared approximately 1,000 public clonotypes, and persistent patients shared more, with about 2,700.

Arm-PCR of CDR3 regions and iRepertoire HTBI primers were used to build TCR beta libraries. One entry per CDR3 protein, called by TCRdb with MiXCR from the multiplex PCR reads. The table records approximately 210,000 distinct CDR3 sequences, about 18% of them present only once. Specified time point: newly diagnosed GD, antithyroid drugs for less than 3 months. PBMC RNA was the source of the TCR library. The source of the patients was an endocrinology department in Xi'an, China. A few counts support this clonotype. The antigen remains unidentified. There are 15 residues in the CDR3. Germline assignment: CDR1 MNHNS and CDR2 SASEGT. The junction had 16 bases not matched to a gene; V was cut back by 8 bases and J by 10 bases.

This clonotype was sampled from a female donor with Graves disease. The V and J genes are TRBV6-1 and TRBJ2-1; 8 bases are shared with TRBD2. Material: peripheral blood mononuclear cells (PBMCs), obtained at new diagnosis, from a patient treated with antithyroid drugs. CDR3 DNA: TGTGCCAGCCTCGCCCCGGGACTAGTCGATGGGGAGCAGTTCTTC. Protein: CASLAPGLVDGEQFF.